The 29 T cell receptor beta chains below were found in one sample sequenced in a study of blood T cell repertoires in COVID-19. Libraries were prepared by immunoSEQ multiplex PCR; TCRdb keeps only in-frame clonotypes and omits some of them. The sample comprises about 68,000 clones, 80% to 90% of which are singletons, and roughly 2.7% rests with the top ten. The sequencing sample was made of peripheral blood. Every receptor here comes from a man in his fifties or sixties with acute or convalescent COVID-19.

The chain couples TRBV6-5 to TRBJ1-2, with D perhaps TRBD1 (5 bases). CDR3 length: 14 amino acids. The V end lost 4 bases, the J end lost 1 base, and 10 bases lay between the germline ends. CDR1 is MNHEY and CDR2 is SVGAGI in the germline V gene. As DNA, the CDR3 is TGTGCCAGCAGTTCGCAGGGTAATAACTATGGCTACACCTTC. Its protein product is CASSSQGNNYGYTF.

The CDR3 coding sequence is TGTGCCAGCAGTGCCTCCCCTGACAGGAGGAACTATGGCTACACCTTC. It translates to CASSASPDRRNYGYTF. The V gene is TRBV6-1, the J gene TRBJ1-2; D is perhaps TRBD1 (6 bases). This CDR3 contains 16 residues. V was pared by 4 bases and J by 2 bases, with 17 bases between. Germline loops: CDR1 MNHNS, CDR2 SASEGT.

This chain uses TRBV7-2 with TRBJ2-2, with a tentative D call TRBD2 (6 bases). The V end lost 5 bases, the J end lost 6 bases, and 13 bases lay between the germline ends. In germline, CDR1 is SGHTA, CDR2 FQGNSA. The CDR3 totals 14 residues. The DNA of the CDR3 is TGTGCCAGCAGCCCAGGACTATCCGCCGGGGAGCTGTTTTTT. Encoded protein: CASSPGLSAGELFF.

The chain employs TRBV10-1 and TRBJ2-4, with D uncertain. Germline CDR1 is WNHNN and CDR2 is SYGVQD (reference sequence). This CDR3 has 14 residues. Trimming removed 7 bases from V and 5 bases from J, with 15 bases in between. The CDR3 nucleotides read TGCGCCAGCACCCCCCCGGGTCGGGAAAACATTCAGTACTTC. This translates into CASTPPGRENIQYF.

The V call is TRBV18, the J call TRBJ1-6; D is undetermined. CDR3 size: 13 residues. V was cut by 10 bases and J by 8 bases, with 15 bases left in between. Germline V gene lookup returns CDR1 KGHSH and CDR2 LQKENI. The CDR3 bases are TGTGCCACGAGGTTCAACCTAGATTCACCCCTCCACTTT. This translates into CATRFNLDSPLHF.

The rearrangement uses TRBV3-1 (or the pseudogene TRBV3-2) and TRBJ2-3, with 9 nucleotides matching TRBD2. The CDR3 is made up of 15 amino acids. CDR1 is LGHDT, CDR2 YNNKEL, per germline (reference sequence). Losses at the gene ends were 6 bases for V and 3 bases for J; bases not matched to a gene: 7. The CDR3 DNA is TGTGCCAGCAGTCGAGCGGGAGGAGGTACAGATACGCAGTATTTT. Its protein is CASSRAGGGTDTQYF.

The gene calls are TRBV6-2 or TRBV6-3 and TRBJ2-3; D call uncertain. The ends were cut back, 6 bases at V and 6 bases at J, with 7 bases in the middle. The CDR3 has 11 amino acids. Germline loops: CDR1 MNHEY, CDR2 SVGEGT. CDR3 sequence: CASSHFDTQYF. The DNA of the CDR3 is TGTGCCAGCAGCCACTTCGATACGCAGTATTTT.

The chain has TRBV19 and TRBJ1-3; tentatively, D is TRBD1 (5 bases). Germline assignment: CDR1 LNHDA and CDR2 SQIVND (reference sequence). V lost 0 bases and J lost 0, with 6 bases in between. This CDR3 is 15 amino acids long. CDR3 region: CASSIETGSGNTIYF. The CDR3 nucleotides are TGTGCCAGTAGTATAGAAACAGGCTCTGGAAACACCATATATTTT.

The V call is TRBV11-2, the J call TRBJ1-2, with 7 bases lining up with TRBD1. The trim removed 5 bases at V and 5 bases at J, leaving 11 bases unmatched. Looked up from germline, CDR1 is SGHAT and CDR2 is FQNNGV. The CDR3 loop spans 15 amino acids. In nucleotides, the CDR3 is TGTGCCAGCAGCATGAGGGGCAGGGGGTCATATGGCTACACCTTC. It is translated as CASSMRGRGSYGYTF.

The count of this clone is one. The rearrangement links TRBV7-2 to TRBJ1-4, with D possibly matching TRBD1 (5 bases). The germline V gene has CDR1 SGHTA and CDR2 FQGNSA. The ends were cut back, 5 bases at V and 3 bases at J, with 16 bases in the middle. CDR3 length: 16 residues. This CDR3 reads CASSPWGEPPNEKLFF. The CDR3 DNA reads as TGTGCCAGCAGCCCCTGGGGGGAGCCACCTAATGAAAAACTGTTTTTT.

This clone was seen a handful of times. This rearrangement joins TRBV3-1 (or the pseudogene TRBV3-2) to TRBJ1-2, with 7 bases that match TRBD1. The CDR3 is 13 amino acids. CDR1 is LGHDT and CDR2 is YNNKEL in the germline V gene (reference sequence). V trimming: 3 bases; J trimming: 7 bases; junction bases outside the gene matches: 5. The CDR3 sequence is CASSQGTVGGYTF. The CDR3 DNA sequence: TGTGCCAGCAGCCAGGGGACAGTAGGTGGCTACACCTTC.

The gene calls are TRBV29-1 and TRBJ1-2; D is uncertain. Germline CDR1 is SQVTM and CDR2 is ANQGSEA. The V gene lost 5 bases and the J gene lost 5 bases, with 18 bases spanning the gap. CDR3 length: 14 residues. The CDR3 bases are TGCAGCGTTCAGGCTGGCTGGGTCGATTATGGCTACACCTTC. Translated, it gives CSVQAGWVDYGYTF.

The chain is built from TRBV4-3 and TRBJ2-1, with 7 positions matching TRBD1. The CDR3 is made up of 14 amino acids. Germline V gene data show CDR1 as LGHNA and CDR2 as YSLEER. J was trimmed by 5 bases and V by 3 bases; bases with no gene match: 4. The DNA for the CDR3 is TGCGCCAGCAGCCAGACAGGGCTCAACAATGAGCAGTTCTTC. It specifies CASSQTGLNNEQFF.

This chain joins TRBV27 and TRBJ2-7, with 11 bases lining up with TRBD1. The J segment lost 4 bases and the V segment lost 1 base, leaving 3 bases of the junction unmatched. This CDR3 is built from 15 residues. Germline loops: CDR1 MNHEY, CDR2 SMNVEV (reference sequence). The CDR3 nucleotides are TGTGCCAGCAGTTTATTTGGACAGGGGGCGTACGAGCAGTACTTC. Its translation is CASSLFGQGAYEQYF.

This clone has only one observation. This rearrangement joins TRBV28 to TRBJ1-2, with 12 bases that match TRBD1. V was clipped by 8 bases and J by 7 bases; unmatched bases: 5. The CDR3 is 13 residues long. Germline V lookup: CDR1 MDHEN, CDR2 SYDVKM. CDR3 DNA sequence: TGTGCCAGCTCGGGACAGGGGGCGGGTGGCTACACCTTC. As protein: CASSGQGAGGYTF.

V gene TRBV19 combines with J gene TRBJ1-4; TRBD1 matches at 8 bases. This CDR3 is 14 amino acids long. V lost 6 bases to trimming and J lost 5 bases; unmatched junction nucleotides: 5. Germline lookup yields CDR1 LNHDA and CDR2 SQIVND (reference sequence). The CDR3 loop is CASSPRDRNEKLFF. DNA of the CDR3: TGTGCCAGTAGCCCCCGGGACAGGAATGAAAAACTGTTTTTT.

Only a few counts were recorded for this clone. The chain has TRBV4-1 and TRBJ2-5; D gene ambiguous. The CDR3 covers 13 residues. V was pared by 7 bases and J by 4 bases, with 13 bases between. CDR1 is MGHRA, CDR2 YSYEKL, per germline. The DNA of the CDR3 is TGCGCCAGCACCCACTACCCTTTAGAGACCCAGTACTTC. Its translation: CASTHYPLETQYF.

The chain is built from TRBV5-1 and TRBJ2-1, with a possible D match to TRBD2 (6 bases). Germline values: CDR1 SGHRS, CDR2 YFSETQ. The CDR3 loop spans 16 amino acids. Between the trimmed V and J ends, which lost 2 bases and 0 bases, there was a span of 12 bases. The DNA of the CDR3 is TGCGCCAGCAGCTTCGGGGACGGGAGCTCCTACAATGAGCAGTTCTTC. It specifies CASSFGDGSSYNEQFF.

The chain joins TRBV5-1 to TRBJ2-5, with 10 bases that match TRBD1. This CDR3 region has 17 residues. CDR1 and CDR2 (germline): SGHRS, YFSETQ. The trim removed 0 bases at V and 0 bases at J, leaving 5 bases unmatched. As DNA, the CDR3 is TGCGCCAGCAGCTTGGCCTGGACAGGGGGTAACCAAGAGACCCAGTACTTC. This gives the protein CASSLAWTGGNQETQYF. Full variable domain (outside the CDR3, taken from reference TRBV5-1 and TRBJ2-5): KAGVTQTPRYLIKTRGQQVTLSCSPISGHRSVSWYQQTPGQGLQFLFEYFSETQRNKGNFPGRFSGRQFSNSRSEMNVSTLELGDSALYLCASSLAWTGGNQETQYFGPGTRLLVL.

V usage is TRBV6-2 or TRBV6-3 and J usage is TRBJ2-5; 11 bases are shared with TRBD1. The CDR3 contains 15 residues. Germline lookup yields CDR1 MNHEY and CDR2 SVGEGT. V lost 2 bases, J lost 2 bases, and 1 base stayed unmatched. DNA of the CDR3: TGTGCCAGCAGTTACGGGGACAGGGGGCAAGAGACCCAGTACTTC. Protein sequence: CASSYGDRGQETQYF.

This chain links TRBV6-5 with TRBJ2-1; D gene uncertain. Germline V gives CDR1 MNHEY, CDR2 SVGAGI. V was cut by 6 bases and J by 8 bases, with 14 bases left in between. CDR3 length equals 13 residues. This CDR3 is CASRPLGGDEQFF. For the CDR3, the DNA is TGTGCCAGCAGACCTCTAGGTGGTGATGAGCAGTTCTTC.

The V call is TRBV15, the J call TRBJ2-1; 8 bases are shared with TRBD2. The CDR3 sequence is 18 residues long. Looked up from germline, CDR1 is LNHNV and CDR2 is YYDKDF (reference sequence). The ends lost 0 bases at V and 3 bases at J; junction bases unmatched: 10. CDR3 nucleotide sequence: TGTGCCACCAGCAGAGATCTTCGGGGACTAGTGAACTACAATGAGCAGTTCTTC. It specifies CATSRDLRGLVNYNEQFF. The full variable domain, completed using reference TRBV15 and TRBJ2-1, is DAMVIQNPRYQVTQFGKPVTLSCSQTLNHNVMYWYQQKSSQAPKLLFHYYDKDFNNEADTPDNFQSRRPNTSFCFLDIRSPGLGDTAMYLCATSRDLRGLVNYNEQFFGPGTRLTVL.

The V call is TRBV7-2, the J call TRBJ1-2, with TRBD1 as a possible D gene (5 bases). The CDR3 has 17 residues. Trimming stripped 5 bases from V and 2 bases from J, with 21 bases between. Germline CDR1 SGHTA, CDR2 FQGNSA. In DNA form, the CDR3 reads TGTGCCAGCAGCGGAGTCAGGGTTCGGGCAACGAACTATGGCTACACCTTC. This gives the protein CASSGVRVRATNYGYTF.

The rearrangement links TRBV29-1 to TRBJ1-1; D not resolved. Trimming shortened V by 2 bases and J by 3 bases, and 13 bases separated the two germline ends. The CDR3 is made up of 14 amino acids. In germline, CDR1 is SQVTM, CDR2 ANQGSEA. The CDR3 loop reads CSVESGFLDTEAFF. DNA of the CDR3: TGCAGCGTTGAATCGGGGTTCTTGGACACTGAAGCTTTCTTT.

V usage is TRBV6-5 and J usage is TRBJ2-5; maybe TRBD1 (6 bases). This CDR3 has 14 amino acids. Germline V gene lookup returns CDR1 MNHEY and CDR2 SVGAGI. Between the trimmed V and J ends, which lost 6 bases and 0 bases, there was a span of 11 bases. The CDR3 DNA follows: TGTGCCAGCAGCGGGACACTGTACCAAGAGACCCAGTACTTC. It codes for CASSGTLYQETQYF.

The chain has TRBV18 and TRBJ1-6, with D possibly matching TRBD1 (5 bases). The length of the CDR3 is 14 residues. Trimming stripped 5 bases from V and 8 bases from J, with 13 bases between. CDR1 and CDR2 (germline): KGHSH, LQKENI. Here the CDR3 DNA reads TGTGCCAGCTCAACGACAGAAAGGGATTCACCCCTCCACTTT. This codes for CASSTTERDSPLHF. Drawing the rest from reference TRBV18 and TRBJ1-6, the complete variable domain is NAGVMQNPRHLVRRRGQEARLRCSPMKGHSHVYWYRQLPEEGLKFMVYLQKENIIDESGMPKERFSAEFPKEGPSILRIQQVVRGDSAAYFCASSTTERDSPLHFGNGTRLTVT.

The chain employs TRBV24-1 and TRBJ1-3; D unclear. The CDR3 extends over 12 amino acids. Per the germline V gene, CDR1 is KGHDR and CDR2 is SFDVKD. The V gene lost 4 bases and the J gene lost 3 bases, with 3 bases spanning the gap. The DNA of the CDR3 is TGTGCCACCAGTGACGGTGGAAACACCATATATTTT. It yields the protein CATSDGGNTIYF.

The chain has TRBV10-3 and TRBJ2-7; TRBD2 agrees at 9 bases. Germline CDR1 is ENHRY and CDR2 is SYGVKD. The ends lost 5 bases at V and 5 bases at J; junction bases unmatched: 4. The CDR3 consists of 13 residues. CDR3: CAISYGLANEQYV. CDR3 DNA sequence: TGTGCCATCAGTTACGGACTAGCGAACGAGCAGTACGTC.

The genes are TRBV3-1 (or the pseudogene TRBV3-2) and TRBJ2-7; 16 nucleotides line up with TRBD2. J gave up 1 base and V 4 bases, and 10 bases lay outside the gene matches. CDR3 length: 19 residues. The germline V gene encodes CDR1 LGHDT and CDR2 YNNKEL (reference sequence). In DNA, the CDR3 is TGTGCCAGCAGCCCCCAAGGGACTAGCGGGAGGGCCGGATCCTACGAGCAGTACTTC. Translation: CASSPQGTSGRAGSYEQYF.